This TCR beta chain is from a study of blood T cell repertoires in COVID-19. Overall study: COVID-19 samples, acute and convalescent, were from the United States, Italy and Spain. Sources were T cells, B-cell-depleted T cells, or PBMCs; the material itself was cDNA or gDNA.

V gave up 5 bases and J gave up 0 bases, with 16 bases separating them. Germline CDR1 and CDR2: MDHEN and SYDVKM. The CDR3 has 16 amino acids. Original handling: Amplification of reference gene primers was used by the study to estimate nucleated cell counts. Only in-frame clones appear in the TCRdb table, and some are missing; sequencing was by immunoSEQ multiplex PCR. The V and J calls and clone size were taken over from that table, and D and trimming were inferred from the DNA. The sample yields some 200,000 clones, 84% seen once. This sequence originates from a woman aged 55-69 years with acute or convalescent COVID-19. Sequencing was done on a sample of peripheral blood. The chain employs TRBV28 and TRBJ1-1, with D possibly matching TRBD1 (6 bases). The CDR3 sequence: CASSLIGQGLNTEAFF. The DNA of the CDR3 is TGTGCCAGCAGTCTCATAGGGCAGGGGTTGAACACTGAAGCTTTCTTT.